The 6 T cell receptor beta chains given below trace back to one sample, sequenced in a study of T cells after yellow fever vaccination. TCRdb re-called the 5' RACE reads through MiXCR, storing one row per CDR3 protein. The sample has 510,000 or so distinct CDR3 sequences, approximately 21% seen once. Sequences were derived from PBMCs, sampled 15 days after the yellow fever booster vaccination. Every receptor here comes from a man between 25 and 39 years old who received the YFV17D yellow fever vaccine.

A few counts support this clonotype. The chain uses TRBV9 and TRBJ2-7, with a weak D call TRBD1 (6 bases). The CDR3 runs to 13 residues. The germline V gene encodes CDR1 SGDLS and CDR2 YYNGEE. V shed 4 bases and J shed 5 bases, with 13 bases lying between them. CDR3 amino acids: CASSPIAGDEQYF. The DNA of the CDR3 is TGTGCCAGCAGCCCCATCGCAGGGGACGAGCAGTACTTC.

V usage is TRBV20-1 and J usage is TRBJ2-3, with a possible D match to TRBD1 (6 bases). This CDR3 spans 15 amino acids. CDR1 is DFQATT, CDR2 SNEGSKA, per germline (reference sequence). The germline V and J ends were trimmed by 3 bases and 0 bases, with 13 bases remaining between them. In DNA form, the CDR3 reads TGCAGTGCTAGTAGGGCAGGGGAAAGCACAGATACGCAGTATTTT. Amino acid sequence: CSASRAGESTDTQYF.

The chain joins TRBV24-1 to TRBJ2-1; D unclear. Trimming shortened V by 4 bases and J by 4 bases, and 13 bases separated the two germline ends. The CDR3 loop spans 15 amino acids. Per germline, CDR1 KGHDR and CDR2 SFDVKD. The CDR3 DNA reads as TGTGCCACCAGTGACCCTCTCGACATTTACAATGAGCAGTTCTTC. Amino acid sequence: CATSDPLDIYNEQFF.

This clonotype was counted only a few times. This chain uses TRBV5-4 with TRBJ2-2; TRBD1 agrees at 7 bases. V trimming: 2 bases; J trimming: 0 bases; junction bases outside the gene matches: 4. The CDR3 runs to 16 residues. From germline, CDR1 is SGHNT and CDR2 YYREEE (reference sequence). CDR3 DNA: TGTGCCAGCAGCTTTATTACAGGGGCGAACACCGGGGAGCTGTTTTTT. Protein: CASSFITGANTGELFF.

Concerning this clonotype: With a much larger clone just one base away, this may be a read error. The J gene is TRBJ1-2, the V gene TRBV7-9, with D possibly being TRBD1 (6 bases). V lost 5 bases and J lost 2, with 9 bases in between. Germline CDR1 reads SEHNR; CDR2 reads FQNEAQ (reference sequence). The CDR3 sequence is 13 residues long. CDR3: CASSEDRNYGYTF. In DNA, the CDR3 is TGTGCCAGCAGCGAGGACAGAAACTATGGCTACACCTTC.

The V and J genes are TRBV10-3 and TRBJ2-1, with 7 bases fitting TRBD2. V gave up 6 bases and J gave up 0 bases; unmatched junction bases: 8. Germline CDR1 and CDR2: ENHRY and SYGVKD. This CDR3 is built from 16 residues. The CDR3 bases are TGTGCCATCAGCGAAGCTAGCGGCAGCTCCTACAATGAGCAGTTCTTC. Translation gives CAISEASGSSYNEQFF.